This T cell receptor beta chain stems from a study of CD8 T cells in ankylosing spondylitis. TCRdb reprocessed the 5' RACE reads via MiXCR and lists one record per CDR3 protein. The sample carries 200,000 to 250,000 distinct CDR3 sequences, about 11% recorded once. Per the germline V gene, CDR1 is MNHNS and CDR2 is SASEGT. With 8 bases removed from V and 3 bases from J, the gap between germline ends came to 25 bases. This CDR3 has 17 residues. Study-level results: Characteristic of ankylosing spondylitis blood, it appeared, was a TCR beta motif comprising several highly homologous variants. Disease-linked clones were reportedly significantly enriched in matched ankylosing spondylitis synovial fluid. Disease-linked clones displayed a CD8+ phenotype and appeared relatively rarely in peripheral blood.

This clonotype was observed a few times. Its target is not known. Material for sequencing was blood, either unsorted or a sorted T cell fraction (not recorded which). This receptor was taken from a male donor with ankylosing spondylitis or in good health (not recorded which). The chain combines TRBV6-1 with TRBJ1-1; D is possibly TRBD1 (5 bases). CDR3 residues: CASRRDGDGREDTEAFF. The CDR3 DNA reads as TGTGCCAGCCGTCGTGACGGGGACGGCCGGGAGGACACTGAAGCTTTCTTT.